This T cell receptor (beta chain) was recorded in a study of CD8 T cells in Susac syndrome. CDR3 length: 15 amino acids. In germline, CDR1 is LGHNA, CDR2 YSLEER. The V end was cut by 0 bases, the J end by 0 bases, with 9 bases between. RNA in amounts of roughly 0.5 to 1 ug was reverse transcribed with random hexamers. TCRdb itself ran the immunoSEQ multiplex PCR reads through MiXCR, one entry per CDR3 protein. The sample contains around 23,000 distinct CDR3 sequences, approximately 92% of which appear only once. Input material: CD8+ T cells from PBMCs. This receptor was taken from a human donor with Susac syndrome. The J gene is TRBJ2-7, the V gene TRBV4-3; D is undetermined. In nucleotides, the CDR3 is TGCGCCAGCAGCCAAGATCTCGGCAACTCCTACGAGCAGTACTTC. Its protein product is CASSQDLGNSYEQYF.